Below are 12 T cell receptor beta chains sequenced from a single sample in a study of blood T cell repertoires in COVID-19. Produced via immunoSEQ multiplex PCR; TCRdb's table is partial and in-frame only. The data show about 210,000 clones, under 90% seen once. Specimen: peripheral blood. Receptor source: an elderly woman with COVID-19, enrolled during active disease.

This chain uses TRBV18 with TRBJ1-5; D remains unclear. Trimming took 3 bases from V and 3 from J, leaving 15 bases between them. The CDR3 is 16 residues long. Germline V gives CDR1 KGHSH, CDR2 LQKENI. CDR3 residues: CASSPNKGVINQPQHF. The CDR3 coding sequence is TGTGCCAGCTCACCGAACAAGGGAGTCATCAATCAGCCCCAGCATTTT.

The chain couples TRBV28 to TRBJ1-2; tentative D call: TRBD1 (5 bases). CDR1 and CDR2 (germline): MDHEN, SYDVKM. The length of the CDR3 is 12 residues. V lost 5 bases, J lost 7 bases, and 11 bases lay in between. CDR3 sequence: CASSPLQGGYTF. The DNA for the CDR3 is TGTGCCAGCAGTCCCCTTCAGGGTGGCTACACCTTC.

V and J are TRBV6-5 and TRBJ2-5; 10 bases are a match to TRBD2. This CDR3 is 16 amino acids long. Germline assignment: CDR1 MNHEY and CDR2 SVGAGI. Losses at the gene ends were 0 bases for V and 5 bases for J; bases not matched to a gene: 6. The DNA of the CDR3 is TGTGCCAGCAGTTACTCGGTAGCGGGGGGTGAGGAGACCCAGTACTTC. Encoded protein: CASSYSVAGGEETQYF.

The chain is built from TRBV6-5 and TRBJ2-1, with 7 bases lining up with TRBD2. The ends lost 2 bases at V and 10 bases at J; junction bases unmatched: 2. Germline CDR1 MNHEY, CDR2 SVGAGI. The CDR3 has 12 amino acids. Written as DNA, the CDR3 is TGTGCCAGCAGTTACGGGGAGGGGGAGCAGTTCTTC. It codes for CASSYGEGEQFF.

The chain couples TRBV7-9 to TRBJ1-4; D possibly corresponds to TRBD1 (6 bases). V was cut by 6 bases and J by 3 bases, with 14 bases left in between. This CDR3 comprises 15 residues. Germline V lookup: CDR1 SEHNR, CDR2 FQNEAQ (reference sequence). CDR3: CASSRKTGPNEKLFF. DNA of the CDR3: TGTGCCAGCAGTCGAAAGACAGGCCCTAATGAAAAACTGTTTTTT.

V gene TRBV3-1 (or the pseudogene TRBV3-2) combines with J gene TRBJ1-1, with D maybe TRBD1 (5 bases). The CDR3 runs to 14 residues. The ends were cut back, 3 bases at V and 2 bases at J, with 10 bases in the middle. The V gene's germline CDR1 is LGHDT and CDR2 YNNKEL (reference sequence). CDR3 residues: CASSQGGSNTEAFF. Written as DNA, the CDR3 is TGTGCCAGCAGCCAGGGGGGTAGCAACACTGAAGCTTTCTTT.

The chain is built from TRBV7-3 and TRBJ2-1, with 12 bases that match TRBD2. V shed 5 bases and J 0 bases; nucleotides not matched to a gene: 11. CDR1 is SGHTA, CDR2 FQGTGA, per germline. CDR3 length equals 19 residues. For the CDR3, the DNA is TGTGCCAGCAGCCCCCAAGGGCTAGCGGGGGGGAGCTCCTACAATGAGCAGTTCTTC. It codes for CASSPQGLAGGSSYNEQFF.

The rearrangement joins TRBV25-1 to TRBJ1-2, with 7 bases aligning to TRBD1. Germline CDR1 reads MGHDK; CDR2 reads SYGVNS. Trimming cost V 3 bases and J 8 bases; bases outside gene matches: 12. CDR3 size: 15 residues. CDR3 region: CASSDGDRVLGGYTF. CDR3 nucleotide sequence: TGTGCCAGCAGTGATGGGGACAGAGTACTCGGGGGCTACACCTTC.

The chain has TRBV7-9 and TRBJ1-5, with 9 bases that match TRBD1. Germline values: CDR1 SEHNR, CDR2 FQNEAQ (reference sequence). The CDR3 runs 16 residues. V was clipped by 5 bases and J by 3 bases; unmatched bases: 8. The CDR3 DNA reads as TGTGCCAGCAGCCGGGCCGGACAGGGGAACAATCAGCCCCAGCATTTT. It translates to CASSRAGQGNNQPQHF.

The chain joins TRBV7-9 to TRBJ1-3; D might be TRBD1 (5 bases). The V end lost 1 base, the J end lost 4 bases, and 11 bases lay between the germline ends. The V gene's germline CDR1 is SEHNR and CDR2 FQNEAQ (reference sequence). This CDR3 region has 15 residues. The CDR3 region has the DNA TGTGCCAGCAGCTTAGTGGACATTAAGGGAAACACCATATATTTT. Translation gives CASSLVDIKGNTIYF.

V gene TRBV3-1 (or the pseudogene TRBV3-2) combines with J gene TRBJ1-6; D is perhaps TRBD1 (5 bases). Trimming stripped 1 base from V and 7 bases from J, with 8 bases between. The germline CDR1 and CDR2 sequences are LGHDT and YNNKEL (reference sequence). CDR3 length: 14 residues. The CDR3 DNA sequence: TGTGCCAGCAGCCAAGGGGCAGGGAATTCACCCCTCCACTTT. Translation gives CASSQGAGNSPLHF.

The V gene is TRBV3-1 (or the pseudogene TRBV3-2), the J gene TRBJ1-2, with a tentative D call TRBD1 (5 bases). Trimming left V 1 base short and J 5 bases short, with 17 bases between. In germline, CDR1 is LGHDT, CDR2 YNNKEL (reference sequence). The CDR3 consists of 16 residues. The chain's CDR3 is CASSQGRDPGRYGYTF. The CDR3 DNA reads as TGTGCCAGCAGCCAAGGAAGGGACCCCGGGAGATATGGCTACACCTTC.